The rows below give T cell receptor beta chains drawn from one sample of a study of human CD8 memory T cell subsets. TCRdb reworked the 5' RACE reads into one entry per CDR3 protein, no DNA. Seen in this sample are 7,500 to 8,500 distinct CDR3 sequences; the ten most common clones hold less than 30%. The source material was CD8+ T cells from PBMCs. Every receptor here comes from a human donor in good health. The CDR3 runs from the conserved cysteine through the conserved F or W. Rows give clone size only sometimes, using once, few, many, or a class for an expanded clone.

J: TRBJ2-1; size: .; V: TRBV7-8; CDR3: CASSLEQGSGGAAEQFF
J: TRBJ2-3; size: .; V: TRBV6-4; CDR3: CASSDSAGVTDTQYF
J: TRBJ2-3; size: .; V: TRBV21-1; CDR3: CASSKGGPAGGLTDTQYF
J: TRBJ2-1; size: .; V: TRBV18; CDR3: CASSPPGYNEQFF
J: TRBJ2-3; size: .; V: TRBV9; CDR3: CASSVATGTGVDTQYF
J: TRBJ2-1; size: .; V: TRBV7-9; CDR3: CASSHPASLDEQFF
J: TRBJ2-3; size: .; V: TRBV20-1; CDR3: CSAQLAGGPGGTDTQYF
J: TRBJ2-3; size: .; V: TRBV18; CDR3: CASVSGSRTDTQYF
J: TRBJ2-1; size: .; V: TRBV6-6; CDR3: CASSYSDGFGGSYNEQFF
J: TRBJ2-5; size: .; V: TRBV15; CDR3: CATSSGGQGVGETQYF
J: TRBJ2-1; size: .; V: TRBV20-1; CDR3: CSARDSPTPDEQFF
J: TRBJ1-1; size: .; V: TRBV5-5; CDR3: CASSLQGMNTEAFF
J: TRBJ2-3; size: .; V: TRBV28; CDR3: CASSFRGLAEGTDTQYF
J: TRBJ2-5; size: large; V: TRBV28; CDR3: CASTSNLGSSGVEQETQYF
J: TRBJ2-6; size: .; V: TRBV7-9; CDR3: CASPTPGSGANVLTF
J: TRBJ1-3; size: .; V: TRBV28; CDR3: CASSSQGQFFSGNTIYF
J: TRBJ1-1; size: .; V: TRBV12-3/TRBV12-4; CDR3: CASSLVSTEAFF
J: TRBJ2-5; size: .; V: TRBV11-2; CDR3: CASTRGAGETQYF
J: TRBJ2-3; size: medium-sized; V: TRBV29-1; CDR3: CSVDGLATDTQYF
J: TRBJ2-5; size: .; V: TRBV4-1; CDR3: CASSQEPTESETQYF
J: TRBJ2-7; size: .; V: TRBV20-1; CDR3: CSAQGLAGTSSYEQYF
J: TRBJ2-7; size: .; V: TRBV9; CDR3: CASSSPRGEQRSYEQYF
J: TRBJ2-1; size: medium-sized; V: TRBV6-1; CDR3: CASSVILAFSSYNEQFF
J: TRBJ1-2; size: .; V: TRBV4-1; CDR3: CASSQGLSGYTF
J: TRBJ2-7; size: .; V: TRBV6-5; CDR3: CASSRITSGYEQYF
J: TRBJ2-1; size: .; V: TRBV7-8; CDR3: CASSSPHHLAGYNEQFF
J: TRBJ2-7; size: .; V: TRBV2; CDR3: CASSLLHTAYEQYF
J: TRBJ2-2; size: .; V: TRBV28; CDR3: CASSLLGGNTGELFF
J: TRBJ2-1; size: medium-sized; V: TRBV11-3; CDR3: CASSPLGGGFNEQFF
J: TRBJ2-5; size: medium-sized; V: TRBV2; CDR3: CASSASGQETQYF
J: TRBJ2-1; size: .; V: TRBV9; CDR3: CASSAGTSGSLQFF
J: TRBJ1-6; size: .; V: TRBV28; CDR3: CATTSSYNSPLHF
J: TRBJ2-7; size: .; V: TRBV3-1; CDR3: CASSQDGSTGRFSYEQYF
J: TRBJ2-7; size: .; V: TRBV5-1; CDR3: CASSPGGYEQYF
J: TRBJ2-5; size: .; V: TRBV28; CDR3: CASNGPGEETQYF
J: TRBJ2-5; size: .; V: TRBV5-1; CDR3: CASSLTTSVQETQYF
J: TRBJ1-2; size: .; V: TRBV7-9; CDR3: CASSLGTGINGYTF
J: TRBJ2-7; size: .; V: TRBV6-4; CDR3: CARERSSYEQYF
J: TRBJ1-6; size: .; V: TRBV14; CDR3: CASSQVPGPYNSPLHF
J: TRBJ2-7; size: .; V: TRBV30; CDR3: CAWSAGSYEQYF
J: TRBJ2-1; size: .; V: TRBV28; CDR3: CASSLSRQQNNEQFF
J: TRBJ2-1; size: .; V: TRBV4-2; CDR3: CASSQEMTSGSTPYNEQFF
J: TRBJ2-2; size: .; V: TRBV6-1; CDR3: CASSESTGGTGELFF
J: TRBJ2-3; size: medium-sized; V: TRBV7-3; CDR3: CASRPGQGGTDTQYF
J: TRBJ2-5; size: .; V: TRBV12-3/TRBV12-4; CDR3: CASRGQGARETQYF
J: TRBJ2-7; size: .; V: TRBV6-2/TRBV6-3; CDR3: CASSYLLAGSYEQYF